Listed below are T cell receptor beta chains from one sample, sequenced in a study of cytotoxic CD8 clonotypes in ibrutinib-treated CLL. Generated by immunoSEQ multiplex PCR, the TCRdb table keeps only in-frame clones and is missing some. The data contain about 30,000 clones, about three fifths of them singletons. The sequencing here drew on PBMCs, taken before ibrutinib treatment. The source is a human donor with chronic lymphocytic leukemia. CDR3s include the opening cysteine and the closing phenylalanine or tryptophan. D genes are given only for firm matches. Only some rows state a clone size, as once, few, many or a class for expanded clones.

J: TRBJ1-3
D: -
size: few
V: TRBV5-1
CDR3: CASSFMDSGNTIYF
DNA: TGCGCCAGCAGCTTTATGGACTCTGGAAACACCATATATTTT

J: TRBJ1-1
D: -
size: -
V: TRBV6-1
CDR3: CASSEMAVSEAFF
DNA: TGTGCCAGCAGTGAAATGGCAGTCTCTGAAGCTTTCTTT

J: TRBJ2-1
D: TRBD2
size: -
V: TRBV18
CDR3: CASSPPGLAGGLGEQFF
DNA: TGTGCCAGCTCACCACCGGGACTAGCGGGGGGGCTAGGTGAGCAGTTCTTC

J: TRBJ1-2
D: -
size: -
V: TRBV14
CDR3: CASSQVMGGLGYGYTF
DNA: TGTGCCAGCAGCCAAGTAATGGGAGGCCTGGGCTATGGCTACACCTTC

J: TRBJ2-4
D: -
size: -
V: TRBV5-1
CDR3: CASSLGQAQNIQYF
DNA: TGCGCCAGCAGCTTGGGACAGGCCCAAAACATTCAGTACTTC

J: TRBJ1-5
D: -
size: -
V: TRBV10-3
CDR3: CAISATFDQPQHF
DNA: TGTGCCATCAGTGCGACGTTCGATCAGCCCCAGCATTTT

J: TRBJ2-2
D: -
size: -
V: TRBV7-6
CDR3: CASSYVAGELFF
DNA: TGTGCCAGCAGCTACGTGGCCGGGGAGCTGTTTTTT

J: TRBJ2-5
D: -
size: -
V: TRBV10-3
CDR3: CAISESAGAIQETQYF
DNA: TGTGCCATCAGTGAGTCGGCAGGGGCGATCCAAGAGACCCAGTACTTC

J: TRBJ2-1
D: -
size: -
V: TRBV29-1
CDR3: CSVAMGSDPYNEQFF
DNA: TGCAGCGTTGCCATGGGTAGCGATCCCTACAATGAGCAGTTCTTC

J: TRBJ1-1
D: -
size: -
V: TRBV7-9
CDR3: CASSFNSMNTEAFF
DNA: TGTGCCAGCAGCTTTAACAGCATGAACACTGAAGCTTTCTTT

J: TRBJ1-2
D: TRBD1
size: -
V: TRBV6-1
CDR3: CASSDPGTGALDGYTF
DNA: TGTGCCAGCAGTGACCCCGGGACAGGGGCCTTAGATGGCTACACCTTC

J: TRBJ2-1
D: TRBD2
size: few
V: TRBV25-1
CDR3: CASSGTSGGASYNEQFF
DNA: TGTGCCAGCAGTGGGACTAGCGGGGGGGCCTCCTACAATGAGCAGTTCTTC

J: TRBJ2-3
D: -
size: medium-sized
V: TRBV6-4
CDR3: CASSERDTDTQYF
DNA: TGTGCCAGCAGTGAGCGGGACACAGATACGCAGTATTTT

J: TRBJ2-1
D: -
size: once
V: TRBV29-1
CDR3: CSVEAPWPAIYNEQFF
DNA: TGCAGCGTTGAAGCCCCGTGGCCTGCTATCTACAATGAGCAGTTCTTC

J: TRBJ2-5
D: TRBD1
size: few
V: TRBV5-1
CDR3: CASSNQGAGETQYF
DNA: TGCGCCAGCAGCAACCAGGGGGCCGGAGAGACCCAGTACTTC

J: TRBJ1-1
D: -
size: -
V: TRBV18
CDR3: CASSSDSNTEAFF
DNA: TGTGCCAGCTCATCTGATTCGAACACTGAAGCTTTCTTT

J: TRBJ2-3
D: TRBD2
size: few
V: TRBV2
CDR3: CASHPLAGGFTDTQYF
DNA: TGTGCCAGCCATCCCCTGGCGGGAGGGTTTACAGATACGCAGTATTTT

J: TRBJ1-5
D: -
size: -
V: TRBV27
CDR3: CASSSSDFYSNQPQHF
DNA: TGTGCCAGCAGTTCCTCGGACTTTTATAGCAATCAGCCCCAGCATTTT

J: TRBJ2-7
D: -
size: -
V: TRBV25-1
CDR3: CASSEGGHYEQYF
DNA: TGTGCCAGCAGTGAAGGGGGGCACTACGAGCAGTACTTC

J: TRBJ1-1
D: -
size: -
V: TRBV19
CDR3: CASSIFPPWGTGEAFF
DNA: TGTGCCAGTAGTATTTTCCCCCCGTGGGGGACGGGTGAAGCTTTCTTT

J: TRBJ2-7
D: TRBD2
size: -
V: TRBV28
CDR3: CASSLTTGGRGYEQYF
DNA: TGTGCCAGCAGTTTAACTACCGGCGGGAGAGGGTACGAGCAGTACTTC

J: TRBJ2-2
D: -
size: -
V: TRBV11-3
CDR3: CASSLGNRALGELFF
DNA: TGTGCCAGCAGCTTGGGAAACAGGGCCCTCGGGGAGCTGTTTTTT

J: TRBJ2-1
D: -
size: -
V: TRBV4-1
CDR3: CASSQDPSNYNEQFF
DNA: TGCGCCAGCAGCCAAGATCCTAGCAACTACAATGAGCAGTTCTTC

J: TRBJ2-3
D: -
size: -
V: TRBV11-2
CDR3: CASKFSSGGTPDTQYF
DNA: TGTGCCAGCAAGTTTAGTAGTGGGGGGACGCCAGATACGCAGTATTTT

J: TRBJ2-1
D: -
size: few
V: TRBV5-4
CDR3: CASSLDPRYNEQFF
DNA: TGTGCCAGCAGCTTGGACCCCAGGTACAATGAGCAGTTCTTC

J: TRBJ1-2
D: -
size: -
V: TRBV21-1
CDR3: CASRRPGDRGRYTF
DNA: TGTGCCAGCCGACGACCCGGGGACAGGGGACGCTACACCTTC

J: TRBJ2-7
D: -
size: once
V: TRBV6-6
CDR3: CASSLLRGPHYEQYF
DNA: TGTGCCAGCAGCCTGCTGAGGGGACCACACTACGAGCAGTACTTC

J: TRBJ2-7
D: -
size: -
V: TRBV5-4
CDR3: CASSQSNSEKYEQYF
DNA: TGTGCCAGCAGCCAGAGTAACAGCGAGAAGTACGAGCAGTACTTC

J: TRBJ2-7
D: TRBD2
size: -
V: TRBV18
CDR3: CASSPTPPWAGEDYEQYF
DNA: TGTGCCAGCTCACCCACCCCCCCTTGGGCGGGAGAGGACTACGAGCAGTACTTC

J: TRBJ1-2
D: TRBD1
size: -
V: TRBV30
CDR3: CAWWDRGGYTF
DNA: TGTGCCTGGTGGGACAGGGGTGGCTACACCTTC

J: TRBJ1-4
D: -
size: -
V: TRBV27
CDR3: CASSAIGTLINEKLFF
DNA: TGTGCCAGCAGTGCAATTGGGACCTTAATTAATGAAAAACTGTTTTTT

J: TRBJ1-1
D: -
size: -
V: TRBV29-1
CDR3: CSATRGGNTEAFF
DNA: TGCAGCGCTACTAGGGGGGGGAACACTGAAGCTTTCTTT

J: TRBJ1-2
D: TRBD1
size: once
V: TRBV18
CDR3: CASSPGTGVRYGYTF
DNA: TGTGCCAGCTCACCAGGGACAGGGGTGCGCTATGGCTACACCTTC

J: TRBJ2-7
D: TRBD1
size: few
V: TRBV19
CDR3: CASSAGTENYEQYF
DNA: TGTGCCAGTAGTGCCGGGACAGAGAACTACGAGCAGTACTTC

J: TRBJ1-1
D: -
size: -
V: TRBV6-1
CDR3: CASLQGYNTEAFF
DNA: TGTGCCAGCCTTCAGGGTTATAACACTGAAGCTTTCTTT

J: TRBJ1-1
D: -
size: few
V: TRBV18
CDR3: CASSQARNTEAFF
DNA: TGTGCCAGCTCCCAAGCCCGTAACACTGAAGCTTTCTTT